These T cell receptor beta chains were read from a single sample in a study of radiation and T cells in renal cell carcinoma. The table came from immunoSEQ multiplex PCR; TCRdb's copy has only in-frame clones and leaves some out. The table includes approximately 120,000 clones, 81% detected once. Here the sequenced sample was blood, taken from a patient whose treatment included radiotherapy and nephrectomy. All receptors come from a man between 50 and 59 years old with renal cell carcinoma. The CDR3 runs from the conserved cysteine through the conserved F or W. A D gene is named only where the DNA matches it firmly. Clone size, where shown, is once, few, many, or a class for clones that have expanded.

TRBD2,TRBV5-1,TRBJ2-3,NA,CASSLQRGDTDTQYF,TGCGCCAGCAGCTTGCAGCGGGGTGACACAGATACGCAGTATTTT
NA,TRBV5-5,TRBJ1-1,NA,CASSLEAFLDTEAFF,TGTGCCAGCAGCTTGGAAGCGTTTTTGGACACTGAAGCTTTCTTT
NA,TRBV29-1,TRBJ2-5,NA,CSVQLALAETQYF,TGCAGCGTTCAGCTAGCGTTGGCGGAGACCCAGTACTTC
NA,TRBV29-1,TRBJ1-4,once,CSVTTGWGNEKLFF,TGCAGCGTTACAACAGGGTGGGGTAATGAAAAACTGTTTTTT
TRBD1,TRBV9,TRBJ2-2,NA,CASRVGQTGELFF,TGTGCCAGCCGAGTGGGACAGACCGGGGAGCTGTTTTTT
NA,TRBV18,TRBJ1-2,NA,CASSPRQDYGYTF,TGTGCCAGCTCACCCAGACAGGACTATGGCTACACCTTC
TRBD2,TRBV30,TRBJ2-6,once,CAWSVSGGISGANVLTF,TGTGCCTGGAGTGTATCGGGAGGGATCTCTGGGGCCAACGTCCTGACTTTC
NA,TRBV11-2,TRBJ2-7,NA,CASSPWGVFGDEQYF,TGTGCCAGCAGCCCCTGGGGGGTGTTCGGAGACGAGCAGTACTTC
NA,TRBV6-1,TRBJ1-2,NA,CASSPVWGGNYGYTF,TGTGCCAGCAGTCCCGTCTGGGGGGGGAACTATGGCTACACCTTC
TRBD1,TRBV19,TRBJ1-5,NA,CASSLGQGAYQPQHF,TGTGCCAGTAGTTTAGGACAGGGGGCTTATCAGCCCCAGCATTTT
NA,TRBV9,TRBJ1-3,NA,CASSAGTAGNTIYF,TGTGCCAGCAGCGCCGGGACGGCGGGAAACACCATATATTTT
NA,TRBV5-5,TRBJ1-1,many,CASSLIQNTEAFF,TGTGCCAGCAGCTTAATCCAGAACACTGAAGCTTTCTTT
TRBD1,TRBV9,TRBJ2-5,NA,CASSPRTGEGETQYF,TGTGCCAGCAGCCCCCGGACAGGGGAAGGGGAGACCCAGTACTTC
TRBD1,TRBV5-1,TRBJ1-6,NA,CASSLVGGNSPLHF,TGCGCCAGCAGCTTGGTAGGGGGCAATTCACCCCTCCACTTT
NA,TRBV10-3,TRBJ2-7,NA,CAISVDEVHEQYF,TGTGCCATCAGTGTAGATGAGGTCCACGAGCAGTACTTC
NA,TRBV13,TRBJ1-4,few,CASSLNEKLFF,TGTGCCAGCAGCTTAAATGAAAAACTGTTTTTT
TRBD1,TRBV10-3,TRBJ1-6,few,CAISAMTGTGSPLHF,TGTGCCATCAGTGCTATGACAGGGACCGGTTCACCCCTCCACTTT
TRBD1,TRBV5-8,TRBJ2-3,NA,CASSPTGTGTDTQYF,TGTGCCAGCAGCCCGACAGGGACGGGTACAGATACGCAGTATTTT
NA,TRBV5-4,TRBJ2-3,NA,CASSFGPGTQYF,TGTGCCAGCAGTTTCGGACCCGGTACGCAGTATTTT
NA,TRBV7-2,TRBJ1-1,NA,CASSLVEGTGTFF,TGTGCCAGCAGCTTAGTAGAGGGGACTGGAACTTTCTTT
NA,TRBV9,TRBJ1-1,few,CASSPYLTVNTEAFF,TGTGCCAGCAGCCCGTACCTGACAGTGAACACTGAAGCTTTCTTT
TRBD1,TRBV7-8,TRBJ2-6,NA,CASSPRAGTGKLSGANVLTF,TGTGCCAGCAGCCCGCGTGCCGGGACAGGGAAGCTCTCTGGGGCCAACGTCCTGACTTTC
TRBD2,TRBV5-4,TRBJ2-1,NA,CASSPQLAGAGDNEQFF,TGTGCCAGCAGCCCCCAGTTAGCGGGAGCAGGGGACAATGAGCAGTTCTTC
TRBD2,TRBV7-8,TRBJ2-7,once,CASSPSRGGAYEQYF,TGTGCCAGCAGCCCGTCCCGCGGGGGAGCCTACGAGCAGTACTTC
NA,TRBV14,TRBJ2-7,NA,CASSPAAGRLYEQYF,TGTGCCAGCAGCCCAGCTGCGGGCCGACTCTACGAGCAGTACTTC
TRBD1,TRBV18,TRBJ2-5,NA,CASSPSGQRETQYF,TGTGCCAGCTCACCCTCGGGACAGCGAGAGACCCAGTACTTC
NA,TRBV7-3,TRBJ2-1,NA,CASSPMDSYNEQFF,TGTGCCAGCAGCCCAATGGACAGCTACAATGAGCAGTTCTTC
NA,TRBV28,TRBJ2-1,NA,CASSSPPGAPRMEQFF,TGTGCCAGCAGTTCCCCGCCGGGGGCGCCCCGGATGGAGCAGTTCTTC
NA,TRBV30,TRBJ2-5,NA,CAWSVGGKTQYF,TGTGCCTGGAGTGTGGGTGGGAAGACCCAGTACTTC
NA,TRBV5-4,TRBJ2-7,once,CASSFAPPYEQYF,TGTGCCAGCAGCTTCGCGCCACCCTACGAGCAGTACTTC
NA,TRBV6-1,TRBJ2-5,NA,CASTTVGVQETQYF,TGTGCCAGCACAACGGTGGGTGTCCAAGAGACCCAGTACTTC
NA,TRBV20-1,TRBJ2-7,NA,CKRLTGEQYF,TGCAAGAGACTGACGGGAGAGCAGTACTTC
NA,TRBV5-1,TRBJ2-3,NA,CASSSGGDTDTQYF,TGCGCCAGCAGCTCCGGAGGGGACACAGATACGCAGTATTTT
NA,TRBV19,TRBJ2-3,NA,CASSIRSGAVGTDTQYF,TGTGCCAGTAGTATACGGTCAGGGGCGGTGGGCACAGATACGCAGTATTTT
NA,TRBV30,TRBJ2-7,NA,CAWSVVGQNYEQYF,TGTGCCTGGAGTGTAGTAGGACAGAACTACGAGCAGTACTTC
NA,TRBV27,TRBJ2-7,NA,CASSYDGKQYF,TGTGCCAGCAGTTACGACGGAAAGCAGTACTTC
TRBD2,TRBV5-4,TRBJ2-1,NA,CASSFPGGAYNEQFF,TGTGCCAGCAGCTTCCCCGGGGGGGCCTACAATGAGCAGTTCTTC
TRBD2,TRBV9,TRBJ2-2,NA,CASSALAGANTGELFF,TGTGCCAGCAGCGCCCTAGCGGGTGCTAACACCGGGGAGCTGTTTTTT
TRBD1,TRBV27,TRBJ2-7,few,CASSLLALGQGSYEQYF,TGTGCCAGCAGTTTATTGGCTTTGGGACAGGGCTCCTACGAGCAGTACTTC
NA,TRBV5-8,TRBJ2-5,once,CASSHWAVEETQYF,TGTGCCAGCAGCCACTGGGCGGTTGAAGAGACCCAGTACTTC
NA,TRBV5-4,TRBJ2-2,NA,CASSRDLRELFF,TGTGCCAGCAGCCGCGACCTTAGGGAGCTGTTTTTT
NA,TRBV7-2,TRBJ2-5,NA,CASSLGLFQETQYF,TGTGCCAGCAGCTTAGGACTCTTCCAAGAGACCCAGTACTTC